The 32 T cell receptor beta chains given below trace back to one sample, sequenced in a study of T cell changes during pregnancy in multiple sclerosis. Measured with immunoSEQ multiplex PCR; TCRdb has only the in-frame clones, and not every one. This sample has about 21,000 clones; around 93% occur once, and the top ten carry 0.65% to 0.85%. Sequences were derived from CD4+ T cells from peripheral blood mononuclear cells, sampled in the third trimester of pregnancy. These receptors were obtained from a female donor with multiple sclerosis, enrolled in a pregnancy study.

This chain links TRBV18 with TRBJ1-2, with D possibly matching TRBD1 (6 bases). Germline CDR1 is KGHSH and CDR2 is LQKENI. V was cut by 2 bases and J by 9 bases, with 16 bases left in between. This CDR3 comprises 14 residues. The CDR3 here is CASSPVTGHRSYTF. The CDR3, as DNA: TGTGCCAGCTCACCAGTAACAGGGCACCGGAGCTACACCTTC.

V is TRBV6-5 and J is TRBJ2-7, with 9 bases matching TRBD1. CDR1 and CDR2 (germline): MNHEY, SVGAGI. V lost 2 bases to trimming and J lost 1 base; unmatched junction nucleotides: 6. The CDR3 has 16 residues. The CDR3 coding sequence is TGTGCCAGCAGTTACGATTCCGGGACAGGGTCCTACGAGCAGTACTTC. As protein: CASSYDSGTGSYEQYF.

The chain carries TRBV5-1 and TRBJ2-1; no reliable D call. Germline V gene data show CDR1 as SGHRS and CDR2 as YFSETQ. The CDR3 extends over 14 amino acids. The germline V and J ends were trimmed by 4 bases and 0 bases, with 8 bases remaining between them. The CDR3: CASSDKSSYNEQFF. As DNA, the CDR3 is TGCGCCAGCAGCGACAAGAGCTCCTACAATGAGCAGTTCTTC.

The chain employs TRBV6-5 and TRBJ1-1, with D perhaps matching TRBD1 (5 bases). Trimming left V 8 bases short and J 4 bases short, with 14 bases between. Germline V gene sequence: CDR1 MNHEY, CDR2 SVGAGI. CDR3 length equals 13 residues. CDR3 bases: TGTGCCAGCCGATGGCAGGGAGGCACTGAAGCTTTCTTT. It encodes CASRWQGGTEAFF.

This chain uses TRBV4-1 with TRBJ1-3; 11 nucleotides align to TRBD1. The CDR3 sequence is 17 residues long. Trimming removed 4 bases from V and 0 bases from J; junction bases left unmatched: 5. Germline-derived CDR1 and CDR2 are MGHRA and YSYEKL. The CDR3, as DNA: TGCGCCAGCAGCCGCGGACAGGGGGCGAGCTCTGGAAACACCATATATTTT. Translating it yields CASSRGQGASSGNTIYF.

The chain couples TRBV6-1 to TRBJ1-2, with D perhaps matching TRBD1 (6 bases). Germline V gives CDR1 MNHNS, CDR2 SASEGT. V was trimmed by 3 bases and J by 6 bases, leaving 14 bases between them. This CDR3 has 14 amino acids. CDR3 residues: CASSDGARGHGYTF. CDR3 coding DNA: TGTGCCAGCAGTGACGGCGCCAGGGGCCATGGCTACACCTTC.

The rearrangement uses TRBV29-1 and TRBJ1-3, with a tentative D call TRBD1 (6 bases). The CDR3 is 15 amino acids. Germline V CDR1 and CDR2: SQVTM, ANQGSEA. Trimming removed 5 bases at V and 0 bases at J, with 14 bases between. The CDR3 nucleotides read TGCAGCGTTCTCGGGGGGGCCAGCTCTGGAAACACCATATATTTT. This sequence encodes CSVLGGASSGNTIYF.

The chain links TRBV12-5 to TRBJ2-2; 8 bases agree with TRBD2. There are 16 residues in the CDR3. V lost 4 bases, J lost 5 bases, and 9 bases stayed unmatched. The germline CDR1 and CDR2 sequences are LGHNT and FRNRAP. CDR3 DNA sequence: TGTGCTAGTGGTTCGACAACTAGCGGTCGGACCGGGGAGCTGTTTTTT. It translates to CASGSTTSGRTGELFF.

The chain links TRBV19 to TRBJ2-6; 7 bases fit TRBD1. The V and J ends lost 1 base and 10 bases, in that order; junction bases with no gene match: 10. Per the germline V gene, CDR1 is LNHDA and CDR2 is SQIVND (reference sequence). The CDR3 is 16 amino acids. CDR3 nucleotide sequence: TGTGCCAGTAGTATAGTCCTCCGACAGGGAAGAAACGTCCTGACTTTC. Its translation is CASSIVLRQGRNVLTF.

This clone was counted a single time. The V call is TRBV2, the J call TRBJ1-6, with D hard to call. This CDR3 is built from 14 residues. The germline V gene encodes CDR1 SNHLY and CDR2 FYNNEI. V was cut by 5 bases and J by 10 bases, with 15 bases left in between. In DNA form, the CDR3 reads TGTGCCAGCAGTACTGTGGAGTTATGGTCACCCCTCCACTTT. Amino acid sequence: CASSTVELWSPLHF.

This chain links TRBV19 with TRBJ2-7, with 7 bases identical to TRBD1. Per germline, CDR1 LNHDA and CDR2 SQIVND (reference sequence). V lost 0 bases and J lost 5; bases outside the gene matches: 7. This CDR3 has 15 amino acids. The CDR3 DNA reads as TGTGCCAGTAGTATAGATGACAGGGTGGGCGACGAGCAGTACTTC. This gives the protein CASSIDDRVGDEQYF.

The chain joins TRBV6-6 to TRBJ2-7; D is perhaps TRBD2 (5 bases). This CDR3 is built from 15 residues. The germline V gene has CDR1 MNHNY and CDR2 SVGAGI (reference sequence). With 6 bases removed from V and 3 bases from J, the gap between germline ends came to 18 bases. The CDR3 DNA reads as TGTGCCAGCAGCAACTTATCCCCGACTATCTACGAGCAGTACTTC. It encodes CASSNLSPTIYEQYF.

The chain is built from TRBV15 and TRBJ2-5; D is undetermined. CDR1 and CDR2 from the germline V gene are LNHNV and YYDKDF (reference sequence). The CDR3 extends over 13 amino acids. Trimming shortened V by 3 bases and J by 5 bases, and 10 bases separated the two germline ends. CDR3 sequence: CATSRFPGETQYF. In nucleotides, the CDR3 is TGTGCCACCAGCAGGTTCCCCGGGGAGACCCAGTACTTC.

This clone has just one count. V and J are TRBV18 and TRBJ1-5; perhaps TRBD1 as D (6 bases). The V end was cut by 2 bases, the J end by 6 bases, with 14 bases between. The germline gives CDR1 KGHSH, CDR2 LQKENI. CDR3 length: 15 amino acids. CDR3 protein: CASSPMEGGGQPQHF. DNA of the CDR3: TGTGCCAGCTCACCAATGGAGGGAGGGGGTCAGCCCCAGCATTTT.

The chain couples TRBV7-2 to TRBJ2-7; TRBD1 matches at 8 bases. V trimming: 0 bases; J trimming: 3 bases; junction bases outside the gene matches: 7. Germline CDR1 and CDR2: SGHTA and FQGNSA. This CDR3 has 16 amino acids. This chain's CDR3 is CASSLARGTGHYEQYF. The CDR3 DNA reads TGTGCCAGCAGCTTAGCTCGGGGGACAGGTCACTACGAGCAGTACTTC.

This chain links TRBV7-8 with TRBJ1-2; TRBD1 matches 8 bases. Germline CDR1 reads SGHVS; CDR2 reads FQNEAQ. The CDR3 runs to 14 residues. With 5 bases clipped from V and 4 bases from J, the junction kept 6 bases outside the gene matches. The CDR3 sequence is CASSPGQGGYGYTF. The CDR3 DNA reads as TGTGCCAGCAGCCCCGGACAGGGCGGCTATGGCTACACCTTC.

This chain links TRBV19 with TRBJ1-4; a possible D gene is TRBD1 (6 bases). This CDR3 contains 14 residues. Germline CDR1 is LNHDA and CDR2 is SQIVND (reference sequence). V lost 2 bases to trimming and J lost 6 bases, with 10 bases between them. The CDR3 here is CASSIRGADEKLFF. The CDR3 nucleotides read TGTGCCAGTAGTATACGGGGGGCTGATGAAAAACTGTTTTTT.

CDR3 coding DNA: TGTGCCAGCAGCTTATACCTGGAGAGCGATGAGCAGTTCTTC. Translation gives CASSLYLESDEQFF. This sequence joins TRBV11-3 and TRBJ2-1; D is unclear. The CDR3 covers 14 residues. V lost 2 bases and J lost 8, with 13 bases in between. Germline V gene lookup returns CDR1 SGHNT and CDR2 YENEEA.

This chain links TRBV5-1 with TRBJ1-3; D is uncertain. CDR1 and CDR2 from the germline V gene are SGHRS and YFSETQ. The V end lost 2 bases, the J end lost 2 bases, and 11 bases lay between the germline ends. The CDR3 length is 15 residues. CDR3 nucleotide sequence: TGCGCCAGCAGCTTTAGCCCTACGGCTGGAAACACCATATATTTT. Translating gives CASSFSPTAGNTIYF.

This chain uses TRBV27 with TRBJ1-6, with a tentative D call TRBD1 (6 bases). V was cut by 6 bases and J by 10 bases, with 22 bases left in between. The CDR3 consists of 16 residues. Germline lookup yields CDR1 MNHEY and CDR2 SMNVEV (reference sequence). CDR3 bases: TGTGCCAGCAGCGACTGGGGGCAGGGAGTAAACTCACCCCTCCACTTT. It codes for CASSDWGQGVNSPLHF.

The chain combines TRBV7-3 with TRBJ2-1, with TRBD2 as a possible D gene (6 bases). Trimming took off 4 bases at V and 4 bases at J, with 8 bases between the two ends. Germline V gene sequence: CDR1 SGHTA, CDR2 FQGTGA. This CDR3 comprises 13 residues. The CDR3 DNA sequence: TGTGCCAGCAGCTGGGGACTGTACAATGAGCAGTTCTTC. Amino acids: CASSWGLYNEQFF.

The V call is TRBV15, the J call TRBJ1-1; tentative D call: TRBD1 (6 bases). CDR1 is LNHNV, CDR2 YYDKDF, per germline (reference sequence). This CDR3 has 14 residues. The V gene lost 3 bases and the J gene lost 8 bases, with 16 bases spanning the gap. CDR3 protein: CATSSNLGAAEAFF. CDR3 sequence (DNA): TGTGCCACCAGCAGTAATCTGGGGGCGGCCGAAGCTTTCTTT.

V is TRBV4-1 and J is TRBJ1-5; TRBD1 might be the D (5 bases). Germline CDR1 reads MGHRA; CDR2 reads YSYEKL. Trimming stripped 2 bases from V and 4 bases from J, with 9 bases between. The CDR3 is 14 amino acids. Here the CDR3 DNA reads TGCGCCAGCAGCCAACCGGGGGGTAATCAGCCCCAGCATTTT. It is translated as CASSQPGGNQPQHF.

This clone showed up just once. The chain has TRBV5-1 and TRBJ2-3; D perhaps matches TRBD1 (6 bases). This CDR3 comprises 15 residues. Trimming took 4 bases from V and 4 from J, leaving 16 bases between them. The germline V gene encodes CDR1 SGHRS and CDR2 YFSETQ. CDR3 amino acids: CASSPAGESADTQYF. Here the CDR3 DNA reads TGCGCCAGCAGCCCCGCAGGGGAGTCGGCAGATACGCAGTATTTT.

The chain is built from TRBV10-2 and TRBJ1-4, with D tentatively TRBD1 (6 bases). CDR3 length equals 13 residues. Trimming took off 4 bases at V and 8 bases at J, with 11 bases between the two ends. Germline lookup yields CDR1 WSHSY and CDR2 SAAADI. The CDR3 bases are TGCGCCAGCAGTGCTCAGGGGTTCGAAAAACTGTTTTTT. Encoded protein: CASSAQGFEKLFF.

The chain carries TRBV7-9 and TRBJ2-1; D is uncertain. CDR1 is SEHNR, CDR2 FQNEAQ, per germline (reference sequence). Trimming stripped 5 bases from V and 6 bases from J, with 8 bases between. The CDR3 runs to 12 residues. The CDR3 is CASSRDSNEQFF. DNA for the CDR3: TGTGCCAGCAGCCGAGATAGCAATGAGCAGTTCTTC.

The chain combines TRBV7-8 with TRBJ2-7, with TRBD2 matching over 8 bases. V was clipped by 1 base and J by 8 bases; unmatched bases: 16. Germline CDR1 reads SGHVS; CDR2 reads FQNEAQ. The CDR3 totals 17 residues. The CDR3 DNA reads as TGTGCCAGCAGCTTAGGGGCGGGGGGCCCCCCTCCTACGAAGCAGTACTTC. It translates to CASSLGAGGPPPTKQYF.

The rearrangement joins TRBV27 to TRBJ2-5; D unclear. Germline loops: CDR1 MNHEY, CDR2 SMNVEV (reference sequence). V shed 3 bases and J shed 3 bases, with 8 bases lying between them. The CDR3 spans 13 residues. CDR3 DNA sequence: TGTGCCAGCAGTTTCTCTAGAAAAGAGACCCAGTACTTC. Amino acids: CASSFSRKETQYF.

The V and J genes are TRBV29-1 and TRBJ1-3, with TRBD1 matching over 8 bases. Trimming cost V 1 base and J 4 bases; bases outside gene matches: 6. The CDR3 length is 15 residues. Germline V gene data show CDR1 as SQVTM and CDR2 as ANQGSEA. The CDR3 sequence is CSVEGTGKYGNTIYF. CDR3 bases: TGCAGCGTTGAAGGGACAGGGAAGTACGGAAACACCATATATTTT.

The V and J genes are TRBV5-1 and TRBJ2-1; 8 bases line up with TRBD1. The J segment lost 10 bases and the V segment lost 8 bases, leaving 14 bases of the junction unmatched. The CDR3 consists of 14 residues. Germline CDR1 reads SGHRS; CDR2 reads YFSETQ. DNA of the CDR3: TGCGCCAGTAGTCAGGGGGCGGAATTAGGCGAGCAGTTCTTC. Protein: CASSQGAELGEQFF.

The chain is built from TRBV4-3 and TRBJ2-3, with 10 bases identical to TRBD2. The CDR3 covers 16 residues. Germline V gene sequence: CDR1 LGHNA, CDR2 YSLEER. The ends lost 1 base at V and 1 base at J; junction bases unmatched: 2. The CDR3 sequence: CASSQVGTSGTDTQYF. CDR3 nucleotides: TGCGCCAGCAGCCAAGTTGGGACTAGCGGCACAGATACGCAGTATTTT.

The chain has TRBV15 and TRBJ2-3; D remains unclear. The length of the CDR3 is 15 residues. Germline CDR1 reads LNHNV; CDR2 reads YYDKDF (reference sequence). The V end was cut by 0 bases, the J end by 6 bases, with 13 bases between. The CDR3 protein is CATSRDQAAKDTQYF. CDR3 nucleotides: TGTGCCACCAGCAGAGATCAGGCTGCAAAGGATACGCAGTATTTT.